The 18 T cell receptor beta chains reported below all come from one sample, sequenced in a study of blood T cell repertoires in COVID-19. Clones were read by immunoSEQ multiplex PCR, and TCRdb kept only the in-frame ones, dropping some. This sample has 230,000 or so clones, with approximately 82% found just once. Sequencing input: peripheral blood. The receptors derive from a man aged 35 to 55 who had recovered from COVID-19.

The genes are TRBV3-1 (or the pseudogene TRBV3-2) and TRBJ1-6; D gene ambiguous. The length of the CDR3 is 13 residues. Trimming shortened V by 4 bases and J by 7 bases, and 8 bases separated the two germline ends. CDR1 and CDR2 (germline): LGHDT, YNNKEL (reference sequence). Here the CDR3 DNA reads TGTGCCAGCAGCCCCCGCGGAAATTCACCCCTCCACTTT. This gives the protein CASSPRGNSPLHF.

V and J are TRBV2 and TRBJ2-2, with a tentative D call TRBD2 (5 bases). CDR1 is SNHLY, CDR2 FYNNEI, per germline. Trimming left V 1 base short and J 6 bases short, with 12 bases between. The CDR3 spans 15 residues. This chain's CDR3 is CASSEGELVAGELFF. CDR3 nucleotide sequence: TGTGCCAGCAGTGAAGGGGAACTAGTGGCCGGGGAGCTGTTTTTT.

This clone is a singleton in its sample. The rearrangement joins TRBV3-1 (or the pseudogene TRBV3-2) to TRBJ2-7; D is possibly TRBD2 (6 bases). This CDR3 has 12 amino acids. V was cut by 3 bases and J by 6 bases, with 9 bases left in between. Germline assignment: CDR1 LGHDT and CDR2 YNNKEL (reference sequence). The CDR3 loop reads CASSQVGGEQYF. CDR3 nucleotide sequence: TGTGCCAGCAGCCAGGTGGGAGGCGAGCAGTACTTC.

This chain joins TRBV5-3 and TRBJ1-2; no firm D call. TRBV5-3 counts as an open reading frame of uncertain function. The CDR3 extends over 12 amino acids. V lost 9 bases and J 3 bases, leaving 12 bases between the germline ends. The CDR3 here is CATDKSYYGYTF. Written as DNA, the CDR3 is TGTGCCACAGACAAGTCTTACTATGGCTACACCTTC.

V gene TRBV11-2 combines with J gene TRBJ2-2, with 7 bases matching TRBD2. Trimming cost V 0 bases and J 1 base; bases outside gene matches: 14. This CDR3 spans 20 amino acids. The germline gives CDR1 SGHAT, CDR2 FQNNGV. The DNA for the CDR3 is TGTGCCAGCAGCTTAGACAGGAGATCTCCTCAGCGGGAGAACACCGGGGAGCTGTTTTTT. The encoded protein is CASSLDRRSPQRENTGELFF.

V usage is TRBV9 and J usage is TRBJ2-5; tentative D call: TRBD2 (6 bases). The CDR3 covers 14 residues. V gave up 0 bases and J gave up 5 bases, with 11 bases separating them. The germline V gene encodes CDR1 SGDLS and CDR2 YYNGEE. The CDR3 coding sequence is TGTGCCAGCAGCGTAGGGGTGGAGGGGGAGACCCAGTACTTC. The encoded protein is CASSVGVEGETQYF.

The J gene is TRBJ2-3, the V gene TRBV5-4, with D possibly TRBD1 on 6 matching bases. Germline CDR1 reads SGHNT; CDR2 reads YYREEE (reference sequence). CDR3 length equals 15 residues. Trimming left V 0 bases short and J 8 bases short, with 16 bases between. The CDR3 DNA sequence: TGTGCCAGCAGCTTGGAGGTGGGGGCTAGTGGTACGCAGTATTTT. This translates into CASSLEVGASGTQYF.

CDR3: CASSLLYEQYF. CDR3 DNA sequence: TGTGCCAGCAGTCTCCTTTACGAGCAGTACTTC. This chain links TRBV2 with TRBJ2-7; D gene uncertain. V shed 5 bases and J shed 4 bases, with 6 bases lying between them. The germline gives CDR1 SNHLY, CDR2 FYNNEI. The CDR3 totals 11 residues.

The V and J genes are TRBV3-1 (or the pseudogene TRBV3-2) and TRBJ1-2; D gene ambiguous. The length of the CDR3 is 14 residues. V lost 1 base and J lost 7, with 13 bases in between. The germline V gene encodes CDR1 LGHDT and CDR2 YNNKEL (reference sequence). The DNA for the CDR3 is TGTGCCAGCAGCCAAGGACTGGAGATAGGTGGCTACACCTTC. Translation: CASSQGLEIGGYTF.

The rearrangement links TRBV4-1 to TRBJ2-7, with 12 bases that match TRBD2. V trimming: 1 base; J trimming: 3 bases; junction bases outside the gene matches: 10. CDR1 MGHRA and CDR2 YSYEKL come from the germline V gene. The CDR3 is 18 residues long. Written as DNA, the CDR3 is TGCGCCAGCAGCCAAGCCCCTAGCGGGAGGGCCGGGAGCTACGAGCAGTACTTC. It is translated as CASSQAPSGRAGSYEQYF.

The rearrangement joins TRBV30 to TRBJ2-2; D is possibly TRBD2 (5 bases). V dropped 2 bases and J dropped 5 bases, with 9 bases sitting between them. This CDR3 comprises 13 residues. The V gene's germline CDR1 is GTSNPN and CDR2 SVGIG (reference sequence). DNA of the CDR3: TGTGCCTGGAGTCAGGACTTTACCGGGGAGCTGTTTTTT. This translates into CAWSQDFTGELFF.

The CDR3 loop reads CASSSTGDSAGYTF. In DNA, the CDR3 is TGTGCCAGCAGTTCGACAGGGGATTCGGCTGGCTACACCTTC. The rearrangement joins TRBV28 to TRBJ1-2, with 8 bases lining up with TRBD1. The V segment lost 4 bases and the J segment 7 bases; nucleotides outside the gene matches: 8. The CDR3 length is 14 residues. CDR1 MDHEN and CDR2 SYDVKM come from the germline V gene.

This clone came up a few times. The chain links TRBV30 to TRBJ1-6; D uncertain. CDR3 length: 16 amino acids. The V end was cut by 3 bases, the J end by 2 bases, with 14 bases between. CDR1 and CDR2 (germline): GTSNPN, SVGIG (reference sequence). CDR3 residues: CAWSDMSPPYNSPLHF. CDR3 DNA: TGTGCCTGGAGCGACATGAGTCCCCCCTATAATTCACCCCTCCACTTT.

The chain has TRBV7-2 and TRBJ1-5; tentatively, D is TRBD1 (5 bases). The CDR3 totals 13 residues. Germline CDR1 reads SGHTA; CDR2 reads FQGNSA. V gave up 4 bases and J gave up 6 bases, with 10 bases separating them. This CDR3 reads CASSWGRVQPQHF. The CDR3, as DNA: TGTGCCAGCAGCTGGGGGAGGGTTCAGCCCCAGCATTTT.

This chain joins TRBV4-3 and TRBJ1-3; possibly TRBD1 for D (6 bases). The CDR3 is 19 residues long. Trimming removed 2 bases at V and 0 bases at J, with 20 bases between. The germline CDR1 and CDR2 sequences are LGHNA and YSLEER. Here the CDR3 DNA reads TGCGCCAGCAGCCAATTAACAGGGCTCCACCTAGACTCTGGAAACACCATATATTTT. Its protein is CASSQLTGLHLDSGNTIYF.

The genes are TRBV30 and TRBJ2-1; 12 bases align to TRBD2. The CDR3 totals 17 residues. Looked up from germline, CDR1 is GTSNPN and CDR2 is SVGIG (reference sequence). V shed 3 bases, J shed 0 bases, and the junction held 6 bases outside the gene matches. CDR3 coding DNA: TGTGCCTGGAGGGCTAGCGGGGGGGACAGCTCCTACAATGAGCAGTTCTTC. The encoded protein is CAWRASGGDSSYNEQFF.

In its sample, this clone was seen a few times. The DNA of the CDR3 is TGTGCCAGCAGTTACCAGCGGGCAGAGACCCAGTACTTC. As protein: CASSYQRAETQYF. V usage is TRBV6-2 or TRBV6-3 and J usage is TRBJ2-5, with D maybe TRBD2 (6 bases). The CDR3 spans 13 residues. Germline CDR1 MNHEY, CDR2 SVGEGT. With 2 bases removed from V and 4 bases from J, the gap between germline ends came to 8 bases.

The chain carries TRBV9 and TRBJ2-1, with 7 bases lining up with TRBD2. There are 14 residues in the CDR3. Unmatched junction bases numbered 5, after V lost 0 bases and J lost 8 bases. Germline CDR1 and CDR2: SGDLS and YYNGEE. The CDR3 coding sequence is TGTGCCAGCAGCGTAGCCCGCGGGAGCTATGAGCAGTTCTTC. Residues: CASSVARGSYEQFF.